Shown below are 16 T cell receptor beta chains from a single sample sequenced in a study of shared clonotypes between healthy human individuals. Clones were sequenced by immunoSEQ multiplex PCR, and TCRdb holds only the in-frame ones, with some missing. The data hold about 2.4 million clones, with around nine tenths observed a single time. Source material: naive CD4+ T cells sorted from blood. Stated subset: CD45RA+ positively selected. The source is a man in his late teens or twenties in good health.

The J gene is TRBJ2-5, the V gene TRBV5-4; 8 positions agree with TRBD1. Germline values: CDR1 SGHNT, CDR2 YYREEE (reference sequence). V gave up 8 bases and J gave up 4 bases; unmatched junction bases: 13. There are 15 residues in the CDR3. CDR3 sequence reads: CASLIGGRGLETQYF. Written as DNA, the CDR3 is TGTGCCAGTCTAATTGGCGGCAGGGGGCTAGAGACCCAGTACTTC.

The chain has TRBV6-5 and TRBJ1-1, with 7 bases fitting TRBD1. Looked up from germline, CDR1 is MNHEY and CDR2 is SVGAGI. The CDR3 sequence is 14 residues long. The V and J ends lost 2 bases and 3 bases, in that order; junction bases with no gene match: 3. The CDR3 DNA reads TGTGCCAGCAGTTACCAAGACAGGGACACTGAAGCTTTCTTT. It is translated as CASSYQDRDTEAFF.

The V gene is TRBV6-5, the J gene TRBJ1-6; 7 bases map to TRBD1. The CDR3 loop spans 14 amino acids. The V and J ends lost 6 bases and 7 bases, in that order; junction bases with no gene match: 6. The germline V gene encodes CDR1 MNHEY and CDR2 SVGAGI. CDR3 DNA sequence: TGTGCCAGCAGGGGTACAGGGGCGAATTCACCCCTCCACTTT. Its translation is CASRGTGANSPLHF.

This clone was counted only a few times. The J gene is TRBJ1-1, the V gene TRBV2, with D tentatively TRBD1 (6 bases). The CDR3 length is 15 residues. V was shortened by 6 bases and J by 1 base, with 15 bases between the two germline ends. Germline V gene sequence: CDR1 SNHLY, CDR2 FYNNEI. As DNA, the CDR3 is TGTGCCAGCAGAGAGGGAGGGGGTCCGAACACTGAAGCTTTCTTT. Its translation: CASREGGGPNTEAFF.

The table lists this clone with a count of one. V and J are TRBV6-6 and TRBJ1-2, with D possibly being TRBD1 (6 bases). Germline lookup yields CDR1 MNHNY and CDR2 SVGAGI (reference sequence). Trimming removed 6 bases at V and 5 bases at J, with 16 bases between. The CDR3 consists of 14 residues. The CDR3 coding sequence is TGTGCCAGCAGCGATTGGACAGCCCAGTATGGCTACACCTTC. Protein sequence: CASSDWTAQYGYTF.

This clone was found once. The CDR3 nucleotides read TGTGCCATCAGTGAGTCGAATATTGAAAAACTGTTTTTT. Encoded protein: CAISESNIEKLFF. The chain carries TRBV10-3 and TRBJ1-4; D uncertain. Germline loops: CDR1 ENHRY, CDR2 SYGVKD. The CDR3 sequence is 13 residues long. Trimming removed 0 bases at V and 7 bases at J, with 6 bases between.

V usage is TRBV5-4 and J usage is TRBJ2-3; TRBD1 is a possible D gene (7 bases). With 4 bases removed from V and 6 bases from J, the gap between germline ends came to 12 bases. Germline assignment: CDR1 SGHNT and CDR2 YYREEE (reference sequence). The CDR3 is 13 amino acids. In nucleotides, the CDR3 is TGTGCCAGCAGCGGCAGGGGGGCGGATACGCAGTATTTT. As protein: CASSGRGADTQYF.

For the CDR3, the DNA is TGCGCCAGCAGTTCCCGGGACGGTAACTACGAGCAGTACTTC. This codes for CASSSRDGNYEQYF. The chain employs TRBV10-1 and TRBJ2-7; D may be TRBD1 or TRBD2 (5 bases each). CDR1 and CDR2 (germline): WNHNN, SYGVQD (reference sequence). This CDR3 comprises 14 residues. The ends were cut back, 5 bases at V and 3 bases at J, with 14 bases in the middle.

Concerning this clone itself: Other DNA sequences in this sample translate to the same CDR3. This chain connects TRBV7-9 to TRBJ2-5; D is uncertain. V lost 5 bases and J lost 3, with 4 bases in between. Germline V gene data show CDR1 as SEHNR and CDR2 as FQNEAQ (reference sequence). CDR3 length equals 11 residues. For the CDR3, the DNA is TGTGCCAGCAGCCAAAAAGAGACCCAGTACTTC. It translates to CASSQKETQYF.

V is TRBV10-1 and J is TRBJ2-1; tentative D call: TRBD1 (6 bases). Per germline, CDR1 WNHNN and CDR2 SYGVQD (reference sequence). V was trimmed by 5 bases and J by 0 bases, leaving 11 bases between them. This CDR3 region has 15 residues. DNA for the CDR3: TGCGCCAGCAGTATAGGGACAAGCTCCTACAATGAGCAGTTCTTC. Translated: CASSIGTSSYNEQFF.

This chain links TRBV5-5 with TRBJ2-7; D gene uncertain. This CDR3 has 12 residues. Germline V gives CDR1 SGHKS, CDR2 YYEKEE (reference sequence). Trimming left V 3 bases short and J 2 bases short, with 6 bases between. This CDR3 reads CASSSGTYEQYF. The CDR3 DNA is TGTGCCAGCAGCTCCGGAACCTACGAGCAGTACTTC.

This clone was detected only once. The genes are TRBV2 and TRBJ2-5, with 8 bases lining up with TRBD1. CDR3 size: 14 residues. Germline V gene data show CDR1 as SNHLY and CDR2 as FYNNEI. Germline trimming cut 7 bases from V and 5 bases from J; bases unmatched to any gene: 9. The CDR3 is CASIPQGAGETQYF. Written as DNA, the CDR3 is TGTGCCAGCATTCCCCAGGGGGCAGGGGAGACCCAGTACTTC.

The chain couples TRBV12-5 to TRBJ1-1, with D unclear. Germline lookup yields CDR1 LGHNT and CDR2 FRNRAP. This CDR3 is 14 amino acids long. Trimming pared 5 bases from V and 2 bases from J, leaving 12 bases between. In DNA form, the CDR3 reads TGTGCTAGTGGTCTACAGCCAGTTAACACTGAAGCTTTCTTT. This gives the protein CASGLQPVNTEAFF.

The chain carries TRBV5-1 and TRBJ1-6; TRBD1 might be the D (5 bases). The CDR3 length is 17 residues. Germline values: CDR1 SGHRS, CDR2 YFSETQ. Deletions cut 2 bases from V and 4 bases from J, with 16 bases between. The CDR3 spells CASSFGTALSYNSPLHF. The CDR3 DNA reads TGCGCCAGCAGCTTTGGGACGGCCTTGAGTTATAATTCACCCCTCCACTTT.

The chain carries TRBV6-6 and TRBJ2-7; D is unclear. The V gene lost 5 bases and the J gene lost 7 bases, with 18 bases spanning the gap. This CDR3 has 14 amino acids. Germline assignment: CDR1 MNHNY and CDR2 SVGAGI (reference sequence). The CDR3 loop is CASSDDSRLKEQYF. The CDR3 DNA is TGTGCCAGCAGTGACGACTCGCGACTTAAGGAGCAGTACTTC.

The gene calls are TRBV4-1 and TRBJ1-3, with 9 bases matching TRBD1. Germline values: CDR1 MGHRA, CDR2 YSYEKL. V gave up 2 bases and J gave up 3 bases; unmatched junction bases: 11. The CDR3 contains 18 residues. CDR3 coding DNA: TGCGCCAGCAGCCAACCGGGACAGGGTTTGCGGGGTGGAAACACCATATATTTT. This encodes CASSQPGQGLRGGNTIYF.